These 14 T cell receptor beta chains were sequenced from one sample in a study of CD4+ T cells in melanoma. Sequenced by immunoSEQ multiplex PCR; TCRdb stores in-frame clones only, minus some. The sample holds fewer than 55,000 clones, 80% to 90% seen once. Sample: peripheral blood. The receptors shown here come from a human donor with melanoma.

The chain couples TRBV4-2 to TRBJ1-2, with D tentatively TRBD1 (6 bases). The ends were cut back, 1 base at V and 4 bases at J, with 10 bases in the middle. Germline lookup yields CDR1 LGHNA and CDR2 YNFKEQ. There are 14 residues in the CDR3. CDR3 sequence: CASSQADSTYGYTF. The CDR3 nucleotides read TGTGCCAGCAGCCAAGCGGACAGCACCTATGGCTACACCTTC.

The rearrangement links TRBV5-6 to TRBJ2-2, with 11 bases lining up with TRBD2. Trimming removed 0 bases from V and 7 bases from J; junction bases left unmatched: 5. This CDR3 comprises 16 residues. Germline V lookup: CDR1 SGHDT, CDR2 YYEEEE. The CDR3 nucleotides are TGTGCCAGCAGCTTGGAAATAGCGGGGGGGTTCGGGGAGCTGTTTTTT. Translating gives CASSLEIAGGFGELFF.

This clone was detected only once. CDR3 nucleotides: TGTGCCAGCAGCCCAGTCCCATATGGGTCTGAAGCTTTCTTT. As protein: CASSPVPYGSEAFF. The J gene is TRBJ1-1, the V gene TRBV9; no reliable D call. The germline V gene encodes CDR1 SGDLS and CDR2 YYNGEE. CDR3 size: 14 residues. V lost 4 bases and J 6 bases, leaving 16 bases between the germline ends.

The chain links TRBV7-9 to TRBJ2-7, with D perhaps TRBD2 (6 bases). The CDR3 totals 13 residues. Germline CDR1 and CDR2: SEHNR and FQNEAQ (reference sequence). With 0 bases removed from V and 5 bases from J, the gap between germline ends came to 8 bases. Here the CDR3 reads CASSLAEGDEQYF. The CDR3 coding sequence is TGTGCCAGCAGCTTAGCGGAGGGCGACGAGCAGTACTTC.

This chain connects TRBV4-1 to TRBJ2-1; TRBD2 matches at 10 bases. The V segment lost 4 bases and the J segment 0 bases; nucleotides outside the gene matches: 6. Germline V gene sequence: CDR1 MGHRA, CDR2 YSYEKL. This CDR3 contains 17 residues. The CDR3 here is CASSRLAGVSSYNEQFF. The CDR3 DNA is TGCGCCAGCAGCCGGCTAGCGGGGGTGAGCTCCTACAATGAGCAGTTCTTC.

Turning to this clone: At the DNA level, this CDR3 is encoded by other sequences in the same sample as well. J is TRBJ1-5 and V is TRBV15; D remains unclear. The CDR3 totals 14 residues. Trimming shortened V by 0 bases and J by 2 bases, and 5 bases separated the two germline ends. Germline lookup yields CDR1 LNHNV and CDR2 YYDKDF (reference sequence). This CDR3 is CATSRDRGNQPQHF. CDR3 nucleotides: TGTGCCACCAGCAGAGATAGGGGCAATCAGCCCCAGCATTTT.

The CDR3 region is CASGLQGDLEDEQFF. The DNA of the CDR3 is TGTGCTAGTGGTTTACAGGGGGATTTAGAAGATGAGCAGTTCTTC. The rearrangement links TRBV12-5 to TRBJ2-1; 8 bases align to TRBD1. Germline V CDR1 and CDR2: LGHNT, FRNRAP. The trim removed 3 bases at V and 8 bases at J, leaving 9 bases unmatched. This CDR3 comprises 15 residues.

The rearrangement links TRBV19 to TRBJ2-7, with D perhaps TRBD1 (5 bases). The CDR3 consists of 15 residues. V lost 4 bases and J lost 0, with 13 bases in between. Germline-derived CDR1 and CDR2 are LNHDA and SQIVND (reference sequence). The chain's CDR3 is CASSSPHDSSYEQYF. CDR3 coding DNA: TGTGCCAGTAGTAGCCCTCACGACAGCTCCTACGAGCAGTACTTC.

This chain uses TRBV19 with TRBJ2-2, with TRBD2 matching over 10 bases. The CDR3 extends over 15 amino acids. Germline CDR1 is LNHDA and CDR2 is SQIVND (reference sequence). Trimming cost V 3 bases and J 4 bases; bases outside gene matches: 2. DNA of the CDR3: TGTGCCAGTAGTATTGGACTAGCGGTCACCGGGGAGCTGTTTTTT. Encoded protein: CASSIGLAVTGELFF.

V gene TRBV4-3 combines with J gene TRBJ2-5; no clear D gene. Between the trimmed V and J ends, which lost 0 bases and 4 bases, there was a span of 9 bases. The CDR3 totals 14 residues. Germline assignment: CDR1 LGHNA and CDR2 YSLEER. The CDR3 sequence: CASSQDPWGETQYF. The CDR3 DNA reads TGCGCCAGCAGCCAAGATCCATGGGGAGAGACCCAGTACTTC.

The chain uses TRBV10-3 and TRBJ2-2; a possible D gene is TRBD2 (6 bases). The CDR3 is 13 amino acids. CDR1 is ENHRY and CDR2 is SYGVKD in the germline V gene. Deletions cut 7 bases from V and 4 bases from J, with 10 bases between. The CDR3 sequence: CAINQGGTGELFF. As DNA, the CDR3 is TGTGCCATCAACCAGGGAGGCACCGGGGAGCTGTTTTTT.

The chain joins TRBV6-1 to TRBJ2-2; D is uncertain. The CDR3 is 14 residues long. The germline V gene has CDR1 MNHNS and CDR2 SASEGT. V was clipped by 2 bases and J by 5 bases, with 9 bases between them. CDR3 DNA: TGTGCCAGCAGTGAAATCATTGTTACCGGGGAGCTGTTTTTT. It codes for CASSEIIVTGELFF.

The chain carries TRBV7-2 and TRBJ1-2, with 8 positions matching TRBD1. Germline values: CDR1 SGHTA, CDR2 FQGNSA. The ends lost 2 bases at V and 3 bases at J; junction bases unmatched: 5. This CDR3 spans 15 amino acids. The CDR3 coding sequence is TGTGCCAGCAGCTTATTAGACAGGGGAGACTATGGCTACACCTTC. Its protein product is CASSLLDRGDYGYTF.

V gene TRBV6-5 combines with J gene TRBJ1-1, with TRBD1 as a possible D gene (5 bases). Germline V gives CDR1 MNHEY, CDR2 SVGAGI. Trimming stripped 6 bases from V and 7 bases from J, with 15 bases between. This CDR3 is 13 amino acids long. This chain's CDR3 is CASSPGGRHEAFF. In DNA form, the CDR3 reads TGTGCCAGCAGCCCGGGGGGACGCCATGAAGCTTTCTTT.